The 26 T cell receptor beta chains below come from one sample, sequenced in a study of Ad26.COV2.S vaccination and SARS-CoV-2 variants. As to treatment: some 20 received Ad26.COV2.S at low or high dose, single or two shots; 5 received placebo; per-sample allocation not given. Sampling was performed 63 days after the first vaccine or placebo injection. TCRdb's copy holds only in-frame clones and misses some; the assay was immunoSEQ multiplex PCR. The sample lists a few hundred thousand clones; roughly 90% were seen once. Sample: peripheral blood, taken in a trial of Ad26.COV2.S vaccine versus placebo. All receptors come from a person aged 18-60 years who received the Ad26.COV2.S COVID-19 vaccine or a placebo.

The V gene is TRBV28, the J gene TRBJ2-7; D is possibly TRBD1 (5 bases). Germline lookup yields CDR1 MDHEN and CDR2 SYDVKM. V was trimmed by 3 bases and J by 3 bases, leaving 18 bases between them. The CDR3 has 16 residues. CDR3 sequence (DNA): TGTGCCAGCAGTTTTCAATCCGGGTACAGGAACTACGAGCAGTACTTC. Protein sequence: CASSFQSGYRNYEQYF.

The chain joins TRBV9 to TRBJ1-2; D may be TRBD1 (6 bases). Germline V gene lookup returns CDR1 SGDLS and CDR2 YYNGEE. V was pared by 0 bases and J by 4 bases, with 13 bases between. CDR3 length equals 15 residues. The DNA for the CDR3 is TGTGCCAGCAGCGTAGCTGGGGGCGGTGGCTATGGCTACACCTTC. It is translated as CASSVAGGGGYGYTF.

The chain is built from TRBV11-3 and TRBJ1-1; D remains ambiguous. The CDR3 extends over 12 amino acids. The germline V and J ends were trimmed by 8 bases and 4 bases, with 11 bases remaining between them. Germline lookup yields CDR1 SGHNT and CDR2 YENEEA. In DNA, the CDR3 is TGTGCCAGCCTGGGGTTTAGCACTGAAGCTTTCTTT. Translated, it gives CASLGFSTEAFF.

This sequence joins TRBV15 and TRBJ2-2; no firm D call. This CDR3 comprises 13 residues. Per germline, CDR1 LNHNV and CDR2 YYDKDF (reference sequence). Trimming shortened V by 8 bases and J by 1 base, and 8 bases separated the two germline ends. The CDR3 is CATQLGNTGELFF. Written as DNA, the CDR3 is TGTGCCACCCAGCTAGGGAACACCGGGGAGCTGTTTTTT.

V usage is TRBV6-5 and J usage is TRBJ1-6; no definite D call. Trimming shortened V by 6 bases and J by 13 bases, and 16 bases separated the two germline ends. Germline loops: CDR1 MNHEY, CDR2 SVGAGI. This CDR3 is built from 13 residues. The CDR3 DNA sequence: TGTGCCAGCAGCGGCCAGTCACTCCCGCCCCTCCACTTT. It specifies CASSGQSLPPLHF.

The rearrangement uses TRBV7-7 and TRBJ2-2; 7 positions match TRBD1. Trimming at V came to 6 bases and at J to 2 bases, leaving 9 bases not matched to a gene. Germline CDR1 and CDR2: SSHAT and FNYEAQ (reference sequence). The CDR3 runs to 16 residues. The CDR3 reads CASREKTGINTGELFF. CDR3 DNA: TGTGCCAGCAGGGAAAAGACAGGGATTAACACCGGGGAGCTGTTTTTT.

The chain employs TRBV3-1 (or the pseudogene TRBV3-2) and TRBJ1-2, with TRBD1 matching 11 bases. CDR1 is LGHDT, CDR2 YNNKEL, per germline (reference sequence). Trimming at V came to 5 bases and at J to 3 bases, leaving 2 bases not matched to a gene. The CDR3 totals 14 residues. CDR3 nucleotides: TGTGCCAGCAGCGGACAGGGGGCTTACTATGGCTACACCTTC. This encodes CASSGQGAYYGYTF.

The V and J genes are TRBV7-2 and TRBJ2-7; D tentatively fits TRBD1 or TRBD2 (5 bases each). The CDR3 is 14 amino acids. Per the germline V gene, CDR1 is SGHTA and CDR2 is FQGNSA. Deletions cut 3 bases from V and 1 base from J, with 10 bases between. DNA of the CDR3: TGTGCCAGCAGCTTTTGGGGGTCGTCCTACGAGCAGTACTTC. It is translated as CASSFWGSSYEQYF.

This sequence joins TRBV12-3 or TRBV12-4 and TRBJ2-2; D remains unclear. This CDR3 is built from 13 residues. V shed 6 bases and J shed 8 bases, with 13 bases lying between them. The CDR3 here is CASSLVVSGELFF. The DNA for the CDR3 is TGTGCCAGCAGCCTCGTAGTGTCTGGGGAGCTGTTTTTT.

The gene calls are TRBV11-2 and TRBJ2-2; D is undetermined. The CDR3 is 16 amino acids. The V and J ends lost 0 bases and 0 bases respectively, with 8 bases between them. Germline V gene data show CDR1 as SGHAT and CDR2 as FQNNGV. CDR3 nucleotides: TGTGCCAGCAGCTTAGAGGCAGACTCGAACACCGGGGAGCTGTTTTTT. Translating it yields CASSLEADSNTGELFF.

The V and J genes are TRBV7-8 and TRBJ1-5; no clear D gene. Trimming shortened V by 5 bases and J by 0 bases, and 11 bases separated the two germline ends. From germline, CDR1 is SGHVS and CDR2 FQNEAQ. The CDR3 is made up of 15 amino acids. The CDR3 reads CASSPVGNSNQPQHF. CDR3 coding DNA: TGTGCCAGCAGCCCAGTGGGGAATAGCAATCAGCCCCAGCATTTT.

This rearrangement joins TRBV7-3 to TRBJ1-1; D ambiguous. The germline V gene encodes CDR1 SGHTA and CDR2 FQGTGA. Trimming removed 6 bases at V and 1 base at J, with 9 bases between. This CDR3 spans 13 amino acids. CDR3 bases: TGTGCCAGCAGGTTCGACCGGAACACTGAAGCTTTCTTT. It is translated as CASRFDRNTEAFF.

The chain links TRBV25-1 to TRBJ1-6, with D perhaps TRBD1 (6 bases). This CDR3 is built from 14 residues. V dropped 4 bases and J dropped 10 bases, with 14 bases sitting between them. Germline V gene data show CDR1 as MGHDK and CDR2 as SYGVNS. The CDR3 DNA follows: TGTGCCAGCAGTGCTGGGGGCTTAGTGTCACCCCTCCACTTT. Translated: CASSAGGLVSPLHF.

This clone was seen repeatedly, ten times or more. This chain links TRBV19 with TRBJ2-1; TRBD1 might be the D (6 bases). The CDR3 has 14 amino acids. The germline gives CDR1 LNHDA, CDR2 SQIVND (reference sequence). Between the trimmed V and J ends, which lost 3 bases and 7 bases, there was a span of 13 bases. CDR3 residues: CASSIYTGWNEQFF. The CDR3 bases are TGTGCCAGTAGTATTTACACAGGGTGGAATGAGCAGTTCTTC.

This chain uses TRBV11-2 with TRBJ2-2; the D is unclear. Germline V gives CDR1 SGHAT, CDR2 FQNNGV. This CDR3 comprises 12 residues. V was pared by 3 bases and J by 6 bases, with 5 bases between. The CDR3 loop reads CASSFSAGELFF. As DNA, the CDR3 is TGTGCCAGCAGCTTCAGTGCCGGGGAGCTGTTTTTT.

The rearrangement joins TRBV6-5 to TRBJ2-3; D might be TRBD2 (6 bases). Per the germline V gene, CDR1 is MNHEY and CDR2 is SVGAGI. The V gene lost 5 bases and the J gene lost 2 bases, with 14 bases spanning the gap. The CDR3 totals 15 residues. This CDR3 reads CASSPQEGITDTQYF. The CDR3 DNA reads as TGTGCCAGCAGTCCCCAGGAGGGGATCACAGATACGCAGTATTTT.

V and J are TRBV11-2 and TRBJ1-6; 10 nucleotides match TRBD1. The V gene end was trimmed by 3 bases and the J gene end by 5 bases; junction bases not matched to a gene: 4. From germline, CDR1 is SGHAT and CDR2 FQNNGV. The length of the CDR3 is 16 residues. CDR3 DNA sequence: TGTGCCAGCAGCTTCATGGGGACAGGGGATAATTCACCCCTCCACTTT. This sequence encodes CASSFMGTGDNSPLHF.

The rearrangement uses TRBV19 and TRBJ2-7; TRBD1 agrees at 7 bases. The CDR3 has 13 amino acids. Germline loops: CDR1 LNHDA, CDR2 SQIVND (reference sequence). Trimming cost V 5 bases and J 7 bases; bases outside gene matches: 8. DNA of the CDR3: TGTGCCAGTAGTGCCGGGACAGAAAGGGAGCAGTACTTC. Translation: CASSAGTEREQYF.

The CDR3 reads CSVEEVPGRTEAFF. The CDR3 nucleotides read TGCAGCGTTGAGGAGGTACCAGGGCGTACTGAAGCTTTCTTT. The V gene is TRBV29-1, the J gene TRBJ1-1; D is perhaps TRBD1 (5 bases). The V and J ends lost 3 bases and 5 bases respectively, with 16 bases between them. CDR3 length: 14 residues. The germline CDR1 and CDR2 sequences are SQVTM and ANQGSEA. Complete variable domain (other parts from reference TRBV29-1 and TRBJ1-1): SAVISQKPSRDICQRGTSLTIQCQVDSQVTMMFWYRQQPGQSLTLIATANQGSEATYESGFVIDKFPISRPNLTFSTLTVSNMSPEDSSIYLCSVEEVPGRTEAFFGQGTRLTVV.

CDR3 in DNA: TGTGCCAGCAGCTGGTCTGGGACTAGGGATACGCAGTATTTT. It codes for CASSWSGTRDTQYF. The V gene is TRBV9, the J gene TRBJ2-3, with 8 bases that match TRBD2. The germline gives CDR1 SGDLS, CDR2 YYNGEE. The ends lost 4 bases at V and 6 bases at J; junction bases unmatched: 7. The CDR3 extends over 14 amino acids.

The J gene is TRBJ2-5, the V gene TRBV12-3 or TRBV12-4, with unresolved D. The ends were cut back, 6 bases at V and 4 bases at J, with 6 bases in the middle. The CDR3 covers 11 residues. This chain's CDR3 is CASRRRETQYF. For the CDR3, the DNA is TGTGCCAGCAGACGAAGAGAGACCCAGTACTTC.

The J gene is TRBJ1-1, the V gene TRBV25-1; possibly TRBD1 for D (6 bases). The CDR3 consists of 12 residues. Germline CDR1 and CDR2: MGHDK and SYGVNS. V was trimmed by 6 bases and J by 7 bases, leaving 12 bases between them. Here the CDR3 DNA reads TGTGCCAGCAGGGAGGACAGTTATGAAGCTTTCTTT. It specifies CASREDSYEAFF. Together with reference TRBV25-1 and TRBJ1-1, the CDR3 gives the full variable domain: EADIYQTPRYLVIGTGKKITLECSQTMGHDKMYWYQQDPGMELHLIHYSYGVNSTEKGDLSSESTVSRIRTEHFPLTLESARPSHTSQYLCASREDSYEAFFGQGTRLTVV.

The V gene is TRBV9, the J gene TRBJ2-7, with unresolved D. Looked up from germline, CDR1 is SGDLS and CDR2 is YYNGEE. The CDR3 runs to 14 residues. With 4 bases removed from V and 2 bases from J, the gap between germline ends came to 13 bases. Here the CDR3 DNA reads TGTGCCAGCAGCCCAACTCCGGCCACCTACGAGCAGTACTTC. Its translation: CASSPTPATYEQYF.

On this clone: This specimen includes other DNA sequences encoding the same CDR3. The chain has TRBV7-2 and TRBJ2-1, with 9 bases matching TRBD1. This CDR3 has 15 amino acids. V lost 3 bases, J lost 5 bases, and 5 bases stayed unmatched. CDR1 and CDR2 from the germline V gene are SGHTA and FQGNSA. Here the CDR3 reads CASSFGTGRNNEQFF. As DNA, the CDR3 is TGTGCCAGCAGCTTTGGGACAGGGAGAAACAATGAGCAGTTCTTC.

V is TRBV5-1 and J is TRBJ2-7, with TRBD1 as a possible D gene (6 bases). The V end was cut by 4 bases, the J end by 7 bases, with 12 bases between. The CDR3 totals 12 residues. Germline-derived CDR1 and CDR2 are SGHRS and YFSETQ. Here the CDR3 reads CASSGTGREQYF. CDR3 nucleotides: TGCGCCAGCAGCGGTACAGGGCGTGAGCAGTACTTC.

In nucleotides, the CDR3 is TGTGCCAGCTCACCACGGCGTCAGGCCGACGAGCAGTACTTC. Translating gives CASSPRRQADEQYF. The rearrangement uses TRBV18 and TRBJ2-7; D is ambiguous. The germline gives CDR1 KGHSH, CDR2 LQKENI. V lost 1 base and J 5 bases, leaving 12 bases between the germline ends. This CDR3 is built from 14 residues.